The table lists the clone carrying this T cell receptor (beta chain) with a few counts. The antigen is not known. A much more abundant neighbour one base away suggests this may be a read error. Between the trimmed V and J ends, which lost 0 bases and 9 bases, there was a span of 8 bases. CDR1 is SGHTS and CDR2 is YDEGEE in the germline V gene. The CDR3 consists of 12 residues. TCRdb reanalysed the multiplex PCR reads using MiXCR and keeps one entry per CDR3 protein. Of 150,000 to 200,000 distinct CDR3 sequences listed, approximately 30% are singletons. These data are taken from a study of breast tumors, draining lymph nodes, adjacent tissues. General study points: Tumor repertoires ranked between lymph nodes and nontumor tissue in diversity, with V and J gene preferences. Compared with basal-like, luminal-like tumors shared significantly more repertoire with nontumor tissue.

Breast cancer patients provided tissue from their axillary draining lymph nodes. The rearrangement joins TRBV5-8 to TRBJ2-3; no firm D call. This receptor was taken from a female donor with breast cancer. Some clones in this sample may be carry-over from other donors' samples. The source material was axillary lymph node tissue. The CDR3 DNA sequence: TGTGCCAGCAGCTTGGCCCAAGCGACGCAGTATTTT. Translation: CASSLAQATQYF.